The T cell receptor beta chain under discussion was sequenced for a study of blood T cell repertoires in COVID-19. Participants were aged about 18 to 90 years, lived in under 30 US areas, and enrolled virtually. Each recovered donor of Cohort 3 presented with two negative PCRs, clearance, or symptom resolution. V shed 6 bases, J shed 5 bases, and the junction held 20 bases outside the gene matches. Germline V gives CDR1 SQVTM, CDR2 ANQGSEA. There are 19 residues in the CDR3. The repertoire was sequenced with immunoSEQ multiplex PCR; TCRdb's copy has only in-frame clones and lacks some. Of about 230,000 clones listed, around nine tenths are singletons.

This TCR was sampled from a man aged 25 to 45 who had recovered from COVID-19. V is TRBV29-1 and J is TRBJ2-2; 11 bases fit TRBD2. What was sequenced was PBMCs or T cells enriched from blood (not recorded which). The CDR3 here is CSVTPVEVLAGGRTGELFF. The CDR3 bases are TGCAGCGTAACCCCCGTGGAAGTTCTAGCGGGAGGACGGACCGGGGAGCTGTTTTTT.